This TCR beta chain is from a study of molecular identifiers for immune sequencing clone quantification. TCRdb analysed the PCR reads with MiXCR anew, one entry per CDR3 protein. The sample lists approximately 59,000 distinct CDR3 sequences; approximately 17% were seen once. This CDR3 is 15 amino acids long. In germline, CDR1 is MGHRA, CDR2 YSYEKL. J gave up 3 bases and V 4 bases, and 4 bases lay outside the gene matches. This clonotype has ten or more counts. The specimen sequenced was naive CD8+ T cells from blood, with Jurkat cell RNA spiked in. Subset of the sample: FACS-sorted CD8+CD4-CCR7+CD45RA+ naive T cells. The chain combines TRBV4-1 with TRBJ2-7; TRBD2 aligns across 12 bases. This TCR derives from a human donor in good health. Some libraries in this study had Jurkat cell RNA spiked in. The CDR3 sequence is CASSLWTSGIYEQYF. The CDR3 DNA sequence: TGCGCCAGCAGCCTCTGGACTAGCGGGATCTACGAGCAGTACTTC.